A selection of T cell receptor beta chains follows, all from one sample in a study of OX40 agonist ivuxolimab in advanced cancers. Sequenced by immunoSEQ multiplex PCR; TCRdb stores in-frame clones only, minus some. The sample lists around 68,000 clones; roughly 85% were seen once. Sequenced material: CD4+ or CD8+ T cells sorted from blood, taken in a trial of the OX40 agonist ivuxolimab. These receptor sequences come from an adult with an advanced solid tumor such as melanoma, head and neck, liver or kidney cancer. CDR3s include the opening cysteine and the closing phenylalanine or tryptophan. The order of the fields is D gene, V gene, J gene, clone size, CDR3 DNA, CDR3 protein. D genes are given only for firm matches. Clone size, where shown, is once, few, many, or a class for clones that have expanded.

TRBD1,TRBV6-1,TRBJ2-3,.,TGTGCCAGCAGTGAAACATGGACAGGGGCAGATACGCAGTATTTT,CASSETWTGADTQYF
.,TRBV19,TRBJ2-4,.,TGTGCCAGTATTGAACTAGCCAAAAACATTCAGTACTTC,CASIELAKNIQYF
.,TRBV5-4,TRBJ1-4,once,TGTGCCAGCAGCAGTGCAACTAATGAAAAACTGTTTTTT,CASSSATNEKLFF
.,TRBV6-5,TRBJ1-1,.,TGTGCCAGCAGTTACCGGGATTTGAGAACTGAAGCTTTCTTT,CASSYRDLRTEAFF
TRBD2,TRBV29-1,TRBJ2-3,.,TGCAGCGCCGCGGGACTAGCGGGATCAGATACGCAGTATTTT,CSAAGLAGSDTQYF
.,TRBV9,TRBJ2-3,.,TGTGCCAGCAGCGCAGATTACGGGGGTCGGCGCACAGATACGCAGTATTTT,CASSADYGGRRTDTQYF
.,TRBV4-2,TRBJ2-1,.,TGTGCCAGCAGCCAGCTGAGCTCCTACAATGAGCAGTTCTTC,CASSQLSSYNEQFF
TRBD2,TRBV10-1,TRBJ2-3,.,TGCGCCAGCAGTGGGCCTGGCAGCGGGAGGGCCGTTACAGATACGCAGTATTTT,CASSGPGSGRAVTDTQYF
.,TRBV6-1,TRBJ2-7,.,TGTGCCAGCAGTGAAGCGTTGGCATCCTACGAGCAGTACTTC,CASSEALASYEQYF
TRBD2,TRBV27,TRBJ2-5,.,TGTGCCAGCAGTTACACCGGGACTAGCGGGAGAGTACCCCAAGAGACCCAGTACTTC,CASSYTGTSGRVPQETQYF
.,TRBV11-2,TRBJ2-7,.,TGTGCCAGCAGTCTAGGGCCCCCCTACGAGCAGTACTTC,CASSLGPPYEQYF
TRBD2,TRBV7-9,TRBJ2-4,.,TGTGCCAGCAGCCAAGAAGGGGATAGCGGGAACATTCAGTACTTC,CASSQEGDSGNIQYF
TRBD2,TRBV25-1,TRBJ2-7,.,TGTGCCAGCAGTGACCCGGCGGGAGTAAGAAGGAACGAGCAGTACTTC,CASSDPAGVRRNEQYF
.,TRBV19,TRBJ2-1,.,TGTGCCAGTAGTATAGACGGCGGAAACTCCTACAATGAGCAGTTCTTC,CASSIDGGNSYNEQFF
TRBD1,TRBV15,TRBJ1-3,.,TGTGCCACCAGCATTGGGGACAGGGTGGGTGGAAACACCATATATTTT,CATSIGDRVGGNTIYF
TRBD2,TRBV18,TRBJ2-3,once,TGTGCCAGCTCACCGACTAGCGGAAACACAGATACGCAGTATTTT,CASSPTSGNTDTQYF
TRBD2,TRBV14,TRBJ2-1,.,TGTGCCAGCAGCCAAGTTCCTTTTGGGCGGGAGACCTACAATGAGCAGTTCTTC,CASSQVPFGRETYNEQFF
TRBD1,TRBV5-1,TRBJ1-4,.,TGCGCCAGCAGCTTTGGTAACGCGCCGGGACAGGGAAATGAAAAACTGTTTTTT,CASSFGNAPGQGNEKLFF
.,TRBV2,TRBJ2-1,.,TGTGCCAGCAGTGGCGACAGTTTCTCCTACAATGAGCAGTTCTTC,CASSGDSFSYNEQFF
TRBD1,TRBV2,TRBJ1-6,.,TGTGCCAGCAGTGAGGGGGGACAGCTAAATTCACCCCTCCACTTT,CASSEGGQLNSPLHF
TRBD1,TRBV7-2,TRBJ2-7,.,TGTGCCAGCAGCTTAGACGGGACAGACTACGAGCAGTACTTC,CASSLDGTDYEQYF
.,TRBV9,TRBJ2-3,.,TGTGCCAGCAGCGAGGGGGGTAGGGCTACGCAGTATTTT,CASSEGGRATQYF
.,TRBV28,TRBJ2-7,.,TGTGCCAGCAGCCCTGGGGTGCTCTACGAGCAGTACTTC,CASSPGVLYEQYF
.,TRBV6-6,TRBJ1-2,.,TGTGCCAGCAGTTCCGGGACACTCTATGGCTACACCTTC,CASSSGTLYGYTF